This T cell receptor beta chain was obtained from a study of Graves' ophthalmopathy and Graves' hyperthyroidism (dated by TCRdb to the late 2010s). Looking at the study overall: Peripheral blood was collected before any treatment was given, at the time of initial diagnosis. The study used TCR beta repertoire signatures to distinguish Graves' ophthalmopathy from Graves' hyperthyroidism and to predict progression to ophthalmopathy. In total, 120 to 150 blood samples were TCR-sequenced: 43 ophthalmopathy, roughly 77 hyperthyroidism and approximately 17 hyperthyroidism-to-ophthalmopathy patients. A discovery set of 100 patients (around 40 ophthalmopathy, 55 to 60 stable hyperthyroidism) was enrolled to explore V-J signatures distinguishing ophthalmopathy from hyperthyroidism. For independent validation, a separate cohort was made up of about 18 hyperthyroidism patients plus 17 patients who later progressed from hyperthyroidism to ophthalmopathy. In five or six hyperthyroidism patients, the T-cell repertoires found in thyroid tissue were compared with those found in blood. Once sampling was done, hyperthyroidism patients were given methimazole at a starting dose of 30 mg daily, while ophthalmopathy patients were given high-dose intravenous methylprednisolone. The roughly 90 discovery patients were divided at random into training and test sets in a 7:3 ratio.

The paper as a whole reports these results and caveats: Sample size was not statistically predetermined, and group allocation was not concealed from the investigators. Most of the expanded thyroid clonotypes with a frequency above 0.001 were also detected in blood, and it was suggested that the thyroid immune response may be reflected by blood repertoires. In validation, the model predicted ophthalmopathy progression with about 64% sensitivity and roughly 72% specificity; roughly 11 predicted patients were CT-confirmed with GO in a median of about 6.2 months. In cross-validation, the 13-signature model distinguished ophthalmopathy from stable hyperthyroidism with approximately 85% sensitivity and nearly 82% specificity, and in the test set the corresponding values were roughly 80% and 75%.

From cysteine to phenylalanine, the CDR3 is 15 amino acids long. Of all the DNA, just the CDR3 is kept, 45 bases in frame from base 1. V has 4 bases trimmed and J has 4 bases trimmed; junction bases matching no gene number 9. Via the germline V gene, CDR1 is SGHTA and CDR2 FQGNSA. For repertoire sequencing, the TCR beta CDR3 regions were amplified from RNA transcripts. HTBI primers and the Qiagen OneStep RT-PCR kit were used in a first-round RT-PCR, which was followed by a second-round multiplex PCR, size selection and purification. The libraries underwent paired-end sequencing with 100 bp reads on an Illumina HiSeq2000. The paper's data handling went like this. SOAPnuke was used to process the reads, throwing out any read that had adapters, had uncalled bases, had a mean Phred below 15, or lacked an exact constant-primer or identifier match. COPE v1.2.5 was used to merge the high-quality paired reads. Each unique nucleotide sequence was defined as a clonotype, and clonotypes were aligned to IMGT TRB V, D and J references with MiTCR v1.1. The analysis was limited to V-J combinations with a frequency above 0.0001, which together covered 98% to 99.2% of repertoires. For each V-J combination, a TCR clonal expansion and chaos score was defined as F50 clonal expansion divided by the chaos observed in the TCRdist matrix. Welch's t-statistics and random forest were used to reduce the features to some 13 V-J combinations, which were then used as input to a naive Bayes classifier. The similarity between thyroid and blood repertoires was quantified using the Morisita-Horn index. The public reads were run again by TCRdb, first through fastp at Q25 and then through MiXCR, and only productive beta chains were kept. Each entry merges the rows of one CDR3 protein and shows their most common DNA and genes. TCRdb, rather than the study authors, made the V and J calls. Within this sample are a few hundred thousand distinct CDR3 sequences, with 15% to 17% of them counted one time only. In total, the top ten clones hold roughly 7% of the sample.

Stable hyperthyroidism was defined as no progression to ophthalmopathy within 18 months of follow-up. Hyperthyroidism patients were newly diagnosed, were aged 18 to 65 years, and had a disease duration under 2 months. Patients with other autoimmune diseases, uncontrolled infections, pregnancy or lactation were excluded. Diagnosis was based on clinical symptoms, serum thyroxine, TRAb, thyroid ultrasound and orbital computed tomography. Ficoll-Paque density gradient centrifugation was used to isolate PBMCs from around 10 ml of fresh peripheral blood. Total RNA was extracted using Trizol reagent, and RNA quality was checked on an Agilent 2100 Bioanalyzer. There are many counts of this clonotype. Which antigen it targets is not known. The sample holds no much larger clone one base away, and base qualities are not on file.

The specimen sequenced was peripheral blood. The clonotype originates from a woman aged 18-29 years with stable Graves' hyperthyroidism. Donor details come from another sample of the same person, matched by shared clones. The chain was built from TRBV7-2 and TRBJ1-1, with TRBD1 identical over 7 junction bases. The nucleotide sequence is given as TGTGCCAGCAGCTCCGGGGCAGGGGGTTCCACTGAAGCTTTCTTT. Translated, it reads CASSSGAGGSTEAFF.